The 16 T cell receptor beta chains given below trace back to one sample, sequenced in a study of blood T cell repertoires in COVID-19 (dated by TCRdb to the early 2020s). The library was prepared using the immunoSEQ multiplex PCR assay. The table comes from immuneACCESS by way of TCRdb, which keeps in-frame sequences with V and J called. Part of the clones is missing from these tables; in studies checked, under half for an unresolved V gene and the rest for unknown reasons. For this sample the table gives some 49,000 clones, of which approximately 83% were detected only once. The ten largest clones capture approximately 10% of the sample. Material: peripheral blood. These receptors were obtained from a human donor in a cohort sampled during active COVID-19.

This sequence joins TRBV28 and TRBJ2-2; TRBD1 agrees at 9 bases. The CDR3 has 17 amino acids. Germline V gene sequence: CDR1 MDHEN, CDR2 SYDVKM. The V segment lost 2 bases and the J segment 6 bases; nucleotides outside the gene matches: 10. CDR3 sequence reads: CASSLGTGGIRAGELFF. The CDR3 region has the DNA TGTGCCAGCAGTTTAGGCACAGGGGGCATAAGGGCCGGGGAGCTGTTTTTT.

V usage is TRBV30 and J usage is TRBJ2-7; 9 bases are a match to TRBD1. Germline-derived CDR1 and CDR2 are GTSNPN and SVGIG (reference sequence). V lost 4 bases, J lost 5 bases, and 9 bases stayed unmatched. This CDR3 is built from 14 residues. The CDR3 bases are TGTGCCTGGAAACCGGGACAGGGTATCCACGAGCAGTACTTC. This encodes CAWKPGQGIHEQYF.

The chain employs TRBV7-8 and TRBJ1-5; D gene uncertain. This CDR3 has 14 residues. From germline, CDR1 is SGHVS and CDR2 FQNEAQ. The V end lost 1 base, the J end lost 7 bases, and 11 bases lay between the germline ends. CDR3 nucleotide sequence: TGTGCCAGCAGCTTAGGAGAGGGAGGCCAGCCCCAGCATTTT. Residues: CASSLGEGGQPQHF.

This chain joins TRBV7-9 and TRBJ2-7; the D gene is possibly TRBD1 (6 bases). V lost 1 base, J lost 12 bases, and 19 bases lay in between. Germline assignment: CDR1 SEHNR and CDR2 FQNEAQ (reference sequence). This CDR3 is 14 amino acids long. The DNA of the CDR3 is TGTGCCAGCAGCTTAGATCAGGGGAGCTTACGCGTGTACTTC. Protein sequence: CASSLDQGSLRVYF.

The V call is TRBV6-5, the J call TRBJ2-4; 9 positions match TRBD1. The germline CDR1 and CDR2 sequences are MNHEY and SVGAGI. V was clipped by 4 bases and J by 6 bases; unmatched bases: 7. The CDR3 is made up of 15 amino acids. CDR3 residues: CASSSQGAVGNIQYF. In DNA, the CDR3 is TGTGCCAGCAGTTCACAGGGGGCGGTCGGAAACATTCAGTACTTC.

DNA for the CDR3: TGCGCCAGCAGCTGGACCGGGACTAGCGCCGACAATGAGCAGTTCTTC. It encodes CASSWTGTSADNEQFF. The J gene is TRBJ2-1, the V gene TRBV5-1; the match to TRBD2 covers 10 bases. The CDR3 sequence is 16 residues long. After removal of 3 bases from V and 5 bases from J, the junction contained 8 bases not matched to a gene. Germline V gene data show CDR1 as SGHRS and CDR2 as YFSETQ.

The V gene is TRBV9, the J gene TRBJ1-6, with TRBD1 as a possible D gene (5 bases). The CDR3 length is 14 residues. Looked up from germline, CDR1 is SGDLS and CDR2 is YYNGEE. With 0 bases removed from V and 10 bases from J, the gap between germline ends came to 11 bases. CDR3 sequence reads: CASSVGGEASPLHF. As DNA, the CDR3 is TGTGCCAGCAGCGTAGGGGGGGAGGCCTCACCCCTCCACTTT.

V is TRBV14 and J is TRBJ2-3; D may be TRBD2 (5 bases). This CDR3 is 11 amino acids long. CDR1 is SGHDN and CDR2 is FVKESK in the germline V gene. Trimming removed 8 bases from V and 8 bases from J, with 11 bases in between. The DNA of the CDR3 is TGTGCCAGCGGACCGGAGGTTACGCAGTATTTT. It translates to CASGPEVTQYF.

The chain employs TRBV29-1 and TRBJ2-1, with D possibly being TRBD2 (6 bases). V dropped 2 bases and J dropped 5 bases, with 22 bases sitting between them. CDR3 length equals 17 residues. The germline CDR1 and CDR2 sequences are SQVTM and ANQGSEA. CDR3 in amino acids: CSVELGIGGAKNNEQFF. The CDR3 DNA sequence: TGCAGCGTTGAATTAGGAATAGGCGGGGCGAAGAACAATGAGCAGTTCTTC.

The chain recombines TRBV5-1 with TRBJ2-1; 11 bases are a match to TRBD2. Trimming removed 7 bases from V and 7 bases from J; junction bases left unmatched: 10. CDR1 is SGHRS, CDR2 YFSETQ, per germline. The CDR3 length is 15 residues. CDR3 sequence (DNA): TGCGCCAGCTCCAAGGGGGGGACTAGCGGAAATGAGCAGTTCTTC. Protein product: CASSKGGTSGNEQFF. The whole variable domain, filled in from reference TRBV5-1 and TRBJ2-1, reads KAGVTQTPRYLIKTRGQQVTLSCSPISGHRSVSWYQQTPGQGLQFLFEYFSETQRNKGNFPGRFSGRQFSNSRSEMNVSTLELGDSALYLCASSKGGTSGNEQFFGPGTRLTVL.

The chain links TRBV5-1 to TRBJ2-5; perhaps TRBD1 as D (5 bases). Germline loops: CDR1 SGHRS, CDR2 YFSETQ. V was clipped by 0 bases and J by 0 bases, with 6 bases between them. This CDR3 is built from 14 residues. The CDR3 here is CASSLGQNQETQYF. In nucleotides, the CDR3 is TGCGCCAGCAGCTTGGGACAGAACCAAGAGACCCAGTACTTC.

This sequence joins TRBV3-1 (or the pseudogene TRBV3-2) and TRBJ2-7, with a possible D match to TRBD2 (5 bases). Per the germline V gene, CDR1 is LGHDT and CDR2 is YNNKEL (reference sequence). Trimming removed 4 bases from V and 10 bases from J, with 17 bases in between. The CDR3 runs to 13 residues. The CDR3 sequence is CASSPLPGSAQYF. In DNA form, the CDR3 reads TGTGCCAGCAGCCCCCTCCCGGGTAGCGCCCAGTACTTC.

The rearrangement links TRBV7-9 to TRBJ2-1, with D perhaps matching TRBD2 (5 bases). CDR1 SEHNR and CDR2 FQNEAQ come from the germline V gene (reference sequence). Trimming left V 4 bases short and J 0 bases short, with 10 bases between. CDR3 length: 15 amino acids. The CDR3 loop reads CASSSRGSSYNEQFF. CDR3 DNA sequence: TGTGCCAGCAGCTCACGGGGTAGCTCCTACAATGAGCAGTTCTTC.

The rearrangement joins TRBV19 to TRBJ2-1; TRBD1 agrees at 9 bases. The trim removed 7 bases at V and 10 bases at J, leaving 11 bases unmatched. The CDR3 runs 14 residues. Germline V gene lookup returns CDR1 LNHDA and CDR2 SQIVND (reference sequence). This CDR3 is CASTLGQGIGEQFF. As DNA, the CDR3 is TGTGCCAGTACGCTAGGACAGGGGATAGGGGAGCAGTTCTTC. The variable domain in full, completed from reference TRBV19 and TRBJ2-1, reads DGGITQSPKYLFRKEGQNVTLSCEQNLNHDAMYWYRQDPGQGLRLIYYSQIVNDFQKGDIAEGYSVSREKKESFPLTVTSAQKNPTAFYLCASTLGQGIGEQFFGPGTRLTVL.

J is TRBJ2-1 and V is TRBV6-5, with D perhaps TRBD1 (6 bases). The germline V gene encodes CDR1 MNHEY and CDR2 SVGAGI. The CDR3 runs 14 residues. Between the trimmed V and J ends, which lost 2 bases and 4 bases, there was a span of 9 bases. The CDR3 loop is CASSYLGQYNEQFF. CDR3 nucleotides: TGTGCCAGCAGTTACCTCGGACAGTACAATGAGCAGTTCTTC.

This clone was counted between two and nine times. The chain links TRBV11-2 to TRBJ2-2; a possible D gene is TRBD2 (6 bases). Germline CDR1 reads SGHAT; CDR2 reads FQNNGV. The length of the CDR3 is 16 residues. Between the trimmed V and J ends, which lost 0 bases and 1 base, there was a span of 9 bases. The CDR3 loop is CASSLDRAGNTGELFF. The CDR3 DNA reads as TGTGCCAGCAGCTTAGACCGAGCGGGGAACACCGGGGAGCTGTTTTTT.